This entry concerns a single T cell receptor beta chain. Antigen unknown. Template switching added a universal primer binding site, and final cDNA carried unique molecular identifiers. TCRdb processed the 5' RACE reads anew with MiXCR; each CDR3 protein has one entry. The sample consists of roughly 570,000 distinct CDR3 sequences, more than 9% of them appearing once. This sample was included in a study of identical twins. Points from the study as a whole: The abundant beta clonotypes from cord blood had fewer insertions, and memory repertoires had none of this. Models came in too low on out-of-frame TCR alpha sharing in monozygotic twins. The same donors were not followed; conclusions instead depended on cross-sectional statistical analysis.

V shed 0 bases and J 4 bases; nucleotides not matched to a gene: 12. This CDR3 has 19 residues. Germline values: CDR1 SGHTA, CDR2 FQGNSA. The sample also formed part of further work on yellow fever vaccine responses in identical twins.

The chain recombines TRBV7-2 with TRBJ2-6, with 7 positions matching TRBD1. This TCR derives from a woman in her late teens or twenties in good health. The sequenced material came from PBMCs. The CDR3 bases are TGTGCCAGCAGCTTAGCGTACCGACAGGGTGTAGCGGGGGCCAACGTCCTGACTTTC. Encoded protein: CASSLAYRQGVAGANVLTF.